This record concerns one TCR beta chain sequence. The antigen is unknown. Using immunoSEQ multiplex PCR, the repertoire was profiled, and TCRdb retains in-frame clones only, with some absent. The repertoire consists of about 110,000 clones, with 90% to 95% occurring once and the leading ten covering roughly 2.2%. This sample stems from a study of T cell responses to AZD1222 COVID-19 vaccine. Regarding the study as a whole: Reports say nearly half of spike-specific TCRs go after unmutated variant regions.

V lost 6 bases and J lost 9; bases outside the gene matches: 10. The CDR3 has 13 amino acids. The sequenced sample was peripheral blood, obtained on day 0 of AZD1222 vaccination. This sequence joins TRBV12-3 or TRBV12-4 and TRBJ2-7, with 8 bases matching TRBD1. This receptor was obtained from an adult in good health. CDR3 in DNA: TGTGCCAGCAGCCCGGGGACAGGAGATCGGCAGTACTTC. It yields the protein CASSPGTGDRQYF.